This T cell receptor beta chain originates from a study of control samples from healthy donors and cancer patients. The data were produced by immunoSEQ multiplex PCR, yet TCRdb's version contains in-frame clones alone and is incomplete. The data contain about 100,000 clones, 85% of them singletons. The V gene's germline CDR1 is MNHEY and CDR2 SMNVEV (reference sequence). The CDR3 has 16 amino acids. Trimming removed 3 bases at V and 2 bases at J, with 14 bases between. J is TRBJ1-5 and V is TRBV27; no clear D gene. Sequencing used blood. This receptor was obtained from a young man in good health. CDR3 sequence: CASSFASGFRNQPQHF. CDR3 DNA: TGTGCCAGCAGTTTTGCGTCGGGCTTTCGCAATCAGCCCCAGCATTTT.